The 20 T cell receptor beta chains in this list originate from one sample, sequenced in a study of T cell changes during pregnancy in multiple sclerosis. The assay was immunoSEQ multiplex PCR, and TCRdb's table has in-frame clones only and misses some. In the table there are tens of thousands of clones, 92% of which are singletons. Sequencing was performed on peripheral blood, taken after pregnancy. The receptors originated from a female donor in good health, enrolled as a control in a pregnancy study.

The chain combines TRBV29-1 with TRBJ1-1; D is possibly TRBD1 (6 bases). The germline V gene encodes CDR1 SQVTM and CDR2 ANQGSEA. The CDR3 loop spans 14 amino acids. The V gene lost 6 bases and the J gene lost 2 bases, with 16 bases spanning the gap. CDR3 sequence: CSVTRSGGNTEAFF. The CDR3 DNA reads as TGCAGCGTGACACGGTCGGGGGGCAACACTGAAGCTTTCTTT.

The V and J genes are TRBV19 and TRBJ2-7, with 10 bases that match TRBD2. This CDR3 is built from 14 residues. The V segment lost 3 bases and the J segment 3 bases; nucleotides outside the gene matches: 2. Germline-derived CDR1 and CDR2 are LNHDA and SQIVND (reference sequence). CDR3 protein: CASSMGTSDYEQYF. CDR3 nucleotides: TGTGCCAGTAGTATGGGGACTAGCGACTACGAGCAGTACTTC.

J is TRBJ1-1 and V is TRBV7-9, with TRBD1 as a possible D gene (5 bases). The ends were cut back, 5 bases at V and 10 bases at J, with 20 bases in the middle. CDR3 length: 14 residues. CDR1 and CDR2 from the germline V gene are SEHNR and FQNEAQ (reference sequence). The CDR3 DNA sequence: TGTGCCAGCAGCCCCCACTCGGGGGGACGACTAGCTTTCTTT. Translation: CASSPHSGGRLAFF.

The chain combines TRBV2 with TRBJ2-3; 12 bases are shared with TRBD2. The CDR3 is 14 residues long. J was trimmed by 6 bases and V by 4 bases; bases with no gene match: 2. Germline loops: CDR1 SNHLY, CDR2 FYNNEI. In DNA form, the CDR3 reads TGTGCCAGCAGTGGACTAGCGGGAGCCGATACGCAGTATTTT. Its translation: CASSGLAGADTQYF.

The chain recombines TRBV7-6 with TRBJ2-1; 9 bases match TRBD2. Per the germline V gene, CDR1 is SGHVS and CDR2 is FNYEAQ. With 3 bases clipped from V and 7 bases from J, the junction kept 4 bases outside the gene matches. The CDR3 totals 14 residues. CDR3 sequence reads: CASSFSGGPNEQFF. As DNA, the CDR3 is TGTGCCAGCAGCTTTAGCGGGGGCCCGAATGAGCAGTTCTTC.

CDR3 sequence: CASGTTGVNTEAFF. The CDR3 DNA reads TGTGCTAGTGGGACGACAGGGGTGAACACTGAAGCTTTCTTT. The V gene is TRBV12-5, the J gene TRBJ1-1; TRBD1 matches at 8 bases. Germline V gene data show CDR1 as LGHNT and CDR2 as FRNRAP. Unmatched junction bases numbered 3, after V lost 6 bases and J lost 0 bases. This CDR3 comprises 14 residues.

The chain couples TRBV10-3 to TRBJ1-5; D perhaps matches TRBD1 (6 bases). This CDR3 has 14 residues. The V and J ends lost 4 bases and 4 bases respectively, with 11 bases between them. Germline CDR1 and CDR2: ENHRY and SYGVKD. In DNA form, the CDR3 reads TGTGCCATCAGTGTACAAGGGGGAAATCAGCCCCAGCATTTT. This gives the protein CAISVQGGNQPQHF.

The chain employs TRBV7-2 and TRBJ2-7, with TRBD2 matching over 7 bases. The ends lost 5 bases at V and 0 bases at J; junction bases unmatched: 10. The CDR3 totals 16 residues. Germline CDR1 reads SGHTA; CDR2 reads FQGNSA. CDR3 in DNA: TGTGCCAGCAGCACGTCAGGCGGGGGAAGCTCCTACGAGCAGTACTTC. This codes for CASSTSGGGSSYEQYF.

This chain links TRBV10-2 with TRBJ2-7, with D possibly TRBD1 on 6 matching bases. The CDR3 length is 12 residues. The germline V and J ends were trimmed by 3 bases and 3 bases, with 6 bases remaining between them. CDR1 is WSHSY, CDR2 SAAADI, per germline. The CDR3 region is CASSDRGYEQYF. CDR3 bases: TGCGCCAGCAGTGACAGGGGCTACGAGCAGTACTTC.

The genes are TRBV18 and TRBJ2-1, with D perhaps TRBD1 (6 bases). The V gene's germline CDR1 is KGHSH and CDR2 LQKENI. Trimming removed 3 bases at V and 4 bases at J, with 7 bases between. This CDR3 is 13 amino acids long. Written as DNA, the CDR3 is TGTGCCAGCTCACCTGACAGGTACAATGAGCAGTTCTTC. Encoded protein: CASSPDRYNEQFF.

The chain links TRBV19 to TRBJ2-1; 9 bases agree with TRBD1. The trim removed 6 bases at V and 5 bases at J, leaving 5 bases unmatched. Germline lookup yields CDR1 LNHDA and CDR2 SQIVND (reference sequence). The CDR3 is 14 residues long. CDR3 sequence (DNA): TGTGCCAGTAGGGACCGGGACAGGGACAATGAGCAGTTCTTC. Its protein is CASRDRDRDNEQFF.

The chain joins TRBV6-5 to TRBJ2-7; 11 positions match TRBD2. Germline CDR1 MNHEY, CDR2 SVGAGI. This CDR3 comprises 14 residues. V trimming: 6 bases; J trimming: 6 bases; junction bases outside the gene matches: 7. For the CDR3, the DNA is TGTGCCAGCAGGCCCGGGACTAGCGGTTCCGAGCAGTACTTC. Protein sequence: CASRPGTSGSEQYF.

V usage is TRBV28 and J usage is TRBJ2-3; TRBD2 agrees at 12 bases. From germline, CDR1 is MDHEN and CDR2 SYDVKM. The CDR3 spans 19 residues. V shed 4 bases, J shed 7 bases, and the junction held 18 bases outside the gene matches. The CDR3 DNA sequence: TGTGCCAGCAGTTCTAGGCTTGGGACTAGCGGGTTGGGTGAGAATACGCAGTATTTT. This encodes CASSSRLGTSGLGENTQYF.

V is TRBV7-9 and J is TRBJ2-6; tentatively, D is TRBD2 (5 bases). Germline V gene data show CDR1 as SEHNR and CDR2 as FQNEAQ (reference sequence). There are 16 residues in the CDR3. Trimming removed 3 bases at V and 4 bases at J, with 13 bases between. CDR3 protein: CASSFPEDLGANVLTF. The CDR3 DNA is TGTGCCAGCAGCTTTCCGGAGGATTTAGGGGCCAACGTCCTGACTTTC.

This clone was observed once. The chain recombines TRBV28 with TRBJ1-2; 7 bases fit TRBD1. Germline V gene sequence: CDR1 MDHEN, CDR2 SYDVKM. The length of the CDR3 is 14 residues. The V and J ends lost 5 bases and 4 bases, in that order; junction bases with no gene match: 7. The CDR3 loop reads CASSRPTGLYGYTF. CDR3 DNA: TGTGCCAGCAGTCGACCGACAGGGCTCTATGGCTACACCTTC.

This clone came up once. V usage is TRBV5-4 and J usage is TRBJ2-5; 8 bases fit TRBD2. Per the germline V gene, CDR1 is SGHNT and CDR2 is YYREEE (reference sequence). The J segment lost 1 base and the V segment lost 0 bases, leaving 5 bases of the junction unmatched. The CDR3 is 16 amino acids. The CDR3 bases are TGTGCCAGCAGCTTGGTTTCGGGGGGGCTCCAAGAGACCCAGTACTTC. Translation gives CASSLVSGGLQETQYF.

The genes are TRBV5-1 and TRBJ1-1, with 12 bases aligning to TRBD1. The CDR3 totals 16 residues. From germline, CDR1 is SGHRS and CDR2 YFSETQ. After removal of 4 bases from V and 11 bases from J, the junction contained 15 bases not matched to a gene. The CDR3 reads CASSRFGTGGNSEAFF. The CDR3 DNA follows: TGCGCCAGCAGCCGCTTCGGGACAGGGGGCAATTCGGAGGCTTTCTTT. Using reference TRBV5-1 and TRBJ1-1 for the parts outside the CDR3, the full variable domain is KAGVTQTPRYLIKTRGQQVTLSCSPISGHRSVSWYQQTPGQGLQFLFEYFSETQRNKGNFPGRFSGRQFSNSRSEMNVSTLELGDSALYLCASSRFGTGGNSEAFFGQGTRLTVV.

The chain's CDR3 is CASSGRQGSGNTIYF. In nucleotides, the CDR3 is TGTGCCAGTAGTGGCCGACAGGGATCTGGAAACACCATATATTTT. The chain couples TRBV19 to TRBJ1-3; the match to TRBD1 covers 7 bases. The CDR3 is 15 residues long. CDR1 and CDR2 from the germline V gene are LNHDA and SQIVND (reference sequence). The trim removed 5 bases at V and 1 base at J, leaving 5 bases unmatched. Complete variable domain (other parts from reference TRBV19 and TRBJ1-3): DGGITQSPKYLFRKEGQNVTLSCEQNLNHDAMYWYRQDPGQGLRLIYYSQIVNDFQKGDIAEGYSVSREKKESFPLTVTSAQKNPTAFYLCASSGRQGSGNTIYFGEGSWLTVV.

The chain has TRBV7-3 and TRBJ2-7, with a tentative D call TRBD2 (6 bases). CDR1 and CDR2 (germline): SGHTA, FQGTGA. Trimming removed 3 bases at V and 2 bases at J, with 8 bases between. CDR3 size: 13 residues. CDR3 bases: TGTGCCAGCAGCTTGGGCGGGACCTACGAGCAGTACTTC. The encoded protein is CASSLGGTYEQYF.

A remark on this clone: Other nucleotide sequences in the sample specify the same CDR3. This chain joins TRBV5-4 and TRBJ2-5; perhaps TRBD1 as D (5 bases). Trimming removed 1 base at V and 5 bases at J, with 9 bases between. In germline, CDR1 is SGHNT, CDR2 YYREEE (reference sequence). This CDR3 is built from 13 residues. CDR3 protein: CASSLQGRETQYF. For the CDR3, the DNA is TGTGCCAGCAGCTTGCAGGGTAGGGAGACCCAGTACTTC.